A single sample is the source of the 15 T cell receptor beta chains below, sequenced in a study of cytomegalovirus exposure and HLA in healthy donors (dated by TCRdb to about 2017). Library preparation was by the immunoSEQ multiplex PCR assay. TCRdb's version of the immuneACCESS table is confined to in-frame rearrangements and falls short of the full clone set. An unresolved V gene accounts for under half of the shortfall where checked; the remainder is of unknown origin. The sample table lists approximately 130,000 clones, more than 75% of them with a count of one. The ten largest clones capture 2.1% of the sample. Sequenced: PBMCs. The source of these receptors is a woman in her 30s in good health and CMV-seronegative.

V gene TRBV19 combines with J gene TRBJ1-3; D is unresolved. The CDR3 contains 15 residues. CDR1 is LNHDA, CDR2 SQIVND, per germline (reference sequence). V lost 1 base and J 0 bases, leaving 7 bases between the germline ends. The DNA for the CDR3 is TGTGCCAGTAGTATAGGGCGGATCTCTGGAAACACCATATATTTT. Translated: CASSIGRISGNTIYF.

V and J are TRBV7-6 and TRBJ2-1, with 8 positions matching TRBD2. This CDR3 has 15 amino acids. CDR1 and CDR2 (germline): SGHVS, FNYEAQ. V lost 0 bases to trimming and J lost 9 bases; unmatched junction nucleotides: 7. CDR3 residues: CASSLAQRGLGEQFF. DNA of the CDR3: TGTGCCAGCAGCTTAGCCCAGCGGGGGCTGGGTGAGCAGTTCTTC.

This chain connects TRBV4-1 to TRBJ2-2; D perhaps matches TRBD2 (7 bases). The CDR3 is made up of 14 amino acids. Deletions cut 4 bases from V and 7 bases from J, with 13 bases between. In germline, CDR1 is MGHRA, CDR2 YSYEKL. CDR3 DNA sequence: TGCGCCAGCAGCCCCCGGGGGGCGATCGGGGAGCTGTTTTTT. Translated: CASSPRGAIGELFF.

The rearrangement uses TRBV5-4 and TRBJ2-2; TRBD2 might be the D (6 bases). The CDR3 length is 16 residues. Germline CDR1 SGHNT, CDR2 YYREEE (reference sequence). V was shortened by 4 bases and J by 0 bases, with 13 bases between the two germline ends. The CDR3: CASSPRSGANTGELFF. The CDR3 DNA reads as TGTGCCAGCAGCCCGAGATCGGGGGCGAACACCGGGGAGCTGTTTTTT.

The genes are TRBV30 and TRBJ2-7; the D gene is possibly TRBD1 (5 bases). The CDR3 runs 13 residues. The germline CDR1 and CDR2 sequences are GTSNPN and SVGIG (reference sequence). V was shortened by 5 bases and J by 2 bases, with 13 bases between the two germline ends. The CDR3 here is CAWAQGSTYEQYF. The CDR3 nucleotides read TGTGCCTGGGCCCAGGGTTCTACCTACGAGCAGTACTTC.

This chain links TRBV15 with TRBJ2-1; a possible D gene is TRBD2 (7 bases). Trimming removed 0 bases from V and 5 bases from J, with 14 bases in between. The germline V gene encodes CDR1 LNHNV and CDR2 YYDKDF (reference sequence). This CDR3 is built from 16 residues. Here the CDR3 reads CATSRDGRGSHNEQFF. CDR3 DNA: TGTGCCACCAGCAGAGATGGGAGGGGGAGCCACAATGAGCAGTTCTTC. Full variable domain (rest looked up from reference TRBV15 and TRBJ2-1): DAMVIQNPRYQVTQFGKPVTLSCSQTLNHNVMYWYQQKSSQAPKLLFHYYDKDFNNEADTPDNFQSRRPNTSFCFLDIRSPGLGDTAMYLCATSRDGRGSHNEQFFGPGTRLTVL.

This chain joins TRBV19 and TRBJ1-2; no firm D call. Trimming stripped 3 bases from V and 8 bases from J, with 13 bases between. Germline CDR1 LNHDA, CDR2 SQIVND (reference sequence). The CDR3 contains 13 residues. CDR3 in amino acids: CASSMKAGMGYTF. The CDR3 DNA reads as TGTGCCAGTAGTATGAAGGCAGGCATGGGCTACACCTTC.

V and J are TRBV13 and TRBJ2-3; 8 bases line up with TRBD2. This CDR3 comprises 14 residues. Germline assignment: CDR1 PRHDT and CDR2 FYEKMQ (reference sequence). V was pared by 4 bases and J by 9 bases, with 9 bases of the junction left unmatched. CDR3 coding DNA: TGTGCCAGCAGCTCGCCGCCTGAGCGGGGGACGCAGTATTTT. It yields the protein CASSSPPERGTQYF.

For the CDR3, the DNA is TGTGCCAGTAGGCAGGGGGCTGGGGCCAACGTCCTGACTTTC. It translates to CASRQGAGANVLTF. J is TRBJ2-6 and V is TRBV19, with 7 bases lining up with TRBD1. Germline CDR1 and CDR2: LNHDA and SQIVND (reference sequence). V lost 6 bases, J lost 2 bases, and 1 base stayed unmatched. The CDR3 sequence is 14 residues long.

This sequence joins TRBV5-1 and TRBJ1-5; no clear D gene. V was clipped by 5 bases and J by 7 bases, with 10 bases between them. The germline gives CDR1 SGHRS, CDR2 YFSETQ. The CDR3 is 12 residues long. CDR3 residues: CASRTYRQPQHF. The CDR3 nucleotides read TGCGCCAGCAGGACATATAGGCAGCCCCAGCATTTT. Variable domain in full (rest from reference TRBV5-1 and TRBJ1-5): KAGVTQTPRYLIKTRGQQVTLSCSPISGHRSVSWYQQTPGQGLQFLFEYFSETQRNKGNFPGRFSGRQFSNSRSEMNVSTLELGDSALYLCASRTYRQPQHFGDGTRLSIL.

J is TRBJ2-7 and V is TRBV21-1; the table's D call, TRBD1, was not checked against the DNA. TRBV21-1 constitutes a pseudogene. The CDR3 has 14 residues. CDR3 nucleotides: TGTGCCAGCAGCAGTGAGACAGGGAGCTACGAGCAGTACTTC. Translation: CASSSETGSYEQYF.

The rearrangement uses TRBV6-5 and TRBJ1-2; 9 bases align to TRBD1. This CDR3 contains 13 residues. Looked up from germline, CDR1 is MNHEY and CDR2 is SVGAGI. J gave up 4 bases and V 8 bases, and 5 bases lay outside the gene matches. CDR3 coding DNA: TGTGCCAGCTGCAAACAGGGGGCCTATGGCTACACCTTC. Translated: CASCKQGAYGYTF.

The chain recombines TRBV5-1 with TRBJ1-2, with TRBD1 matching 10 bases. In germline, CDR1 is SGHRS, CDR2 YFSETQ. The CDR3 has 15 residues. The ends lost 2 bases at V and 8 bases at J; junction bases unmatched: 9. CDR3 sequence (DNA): TGCGCCAGCAGCTTCCGACCGGGACAGGGGTACGGCTACACCTTC. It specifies CASSFRPGQGYGYTF. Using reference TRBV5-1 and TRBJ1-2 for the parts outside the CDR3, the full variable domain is KAGVTQTPRYLIKTRGQQVTLSCSPISGHRSVSWYQQTPGQGLQFLFEYFSETQRNKGNFPGRFSGRQFSNSRSEMNVSTLELGDSALYLCASSFRPGQGYGYTFGSGTRLTVV.

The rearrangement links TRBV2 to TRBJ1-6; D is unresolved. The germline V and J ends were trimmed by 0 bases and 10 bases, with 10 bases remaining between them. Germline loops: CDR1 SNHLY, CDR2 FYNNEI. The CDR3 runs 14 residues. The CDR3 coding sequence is TGTGCCAGCAGTGAAGCGCCGGCGGGGTCACCCCTCCACTTT. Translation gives CASSEAPAGSPLHF.

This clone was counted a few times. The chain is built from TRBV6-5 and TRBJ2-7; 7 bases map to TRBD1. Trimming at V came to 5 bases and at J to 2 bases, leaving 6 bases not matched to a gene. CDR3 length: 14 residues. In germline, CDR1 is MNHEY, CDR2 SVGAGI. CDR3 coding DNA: TGTGCCAGCAGTACTTGGACAGGAACCTACGAGCAGTACTTC. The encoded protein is CASSTWTGTYEQYF.